This T cell receptor (beta chain) was recovered during a study of blood T cell repertoires in COVID-19. Across the study: PBMCs, B-cell-depleted T cells, or T cells were the source of the cDNA or gDNA that made up the material.

The CDR3 covers 15 residues. Germline V gene data show CDR1 as SGHDT and CDR2 as YYEEEE. V shed 1 base and J shed 5 bases, with 15 bases lying between them. Enrollment of patients from Seattle took place during active infection, with longitudinal follow-up. The assay was immunoSEQ multiplex PCR, and TCRdb's table has in-frame clones only and misses some. The table lists 330,000 or so clones, about nine tenths of them singletons, with 9.9% in the top ten. This TCR derives from a man aged 25 to 45 with COVID-19, enrolled during active disease. Sequencing was carried out using peripheral blood. This chain links TRBV5-6 with TRBJ2-5; a weak D match, TRBD2 (7 bases). The CDR3 bases are TGTGCCAGCAGCTTGAGACGGGGGGCCGGGGAGACCCAGTACTTC. Amino acids: CASSLRRGAGETQYF.